Included here is one TCR beta chain sequence, with context. This clone was counted only a few times. Its antigen has not been determined. Per-base qualities were not stored, and no clone one base away is much larger. The receptor library was made with the immunoSEQ multiplex PCR assay. In its TCRdb copy, this immuneACCESS table keeps in-frame sequences only and misses some clones. Where compared with another copy, unresolved V genes explain less than half of these, and the others have no known cause. This sample comprises more than 70,000 clones, about 92% of them detected only once. In total, the top ten clones hold less than 0.3% of the sample. The sample originates from a study of technical replicates of blood from four donors (dated by TCRdb to between 2016 and 2019). CDR1 and CDR2, per the germline V gene, are MDHEN and SYDVKM. The germline ends are 12 bases apart after V is trimmed by 3 bases and J by 1 base. The CDR3 has 15 amino acids, counting the end cysteine and phenylalanine. This entry keeps only the CDR3 DNA: 45 bases, framed from base 1.

The clonotype was recovered from a human donor in good health. The rearrangement combines TRBV28 with TRBJ1-1; D gene: possibly TRBD1, on 6 matching bases. The specimen sequenced was T cells isolated from PBMCs. The CDR3: CASSFGGGPNTEAFF. The nucleotides read TGTGCCAGCAGTTTCGGGGGGGGCCCGAACACTGAAGCTTTCTTT.